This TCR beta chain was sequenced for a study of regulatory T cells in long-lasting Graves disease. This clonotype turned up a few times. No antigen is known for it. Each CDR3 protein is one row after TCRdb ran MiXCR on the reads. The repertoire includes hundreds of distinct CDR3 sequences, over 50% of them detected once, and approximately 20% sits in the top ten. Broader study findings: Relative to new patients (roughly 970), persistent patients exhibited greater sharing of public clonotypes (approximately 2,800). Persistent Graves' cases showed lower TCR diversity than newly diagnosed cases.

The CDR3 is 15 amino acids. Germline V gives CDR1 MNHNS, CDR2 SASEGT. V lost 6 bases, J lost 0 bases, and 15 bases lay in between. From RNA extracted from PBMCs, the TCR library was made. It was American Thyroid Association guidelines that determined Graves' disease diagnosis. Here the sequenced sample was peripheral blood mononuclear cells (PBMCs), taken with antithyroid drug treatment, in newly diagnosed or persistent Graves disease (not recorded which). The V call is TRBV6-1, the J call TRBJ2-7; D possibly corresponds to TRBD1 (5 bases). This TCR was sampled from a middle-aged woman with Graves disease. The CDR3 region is CASRLTVRLSYEQYF. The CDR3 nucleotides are TGTGCCAGCAGATTGACAGTACGTCTCTCCTACGAGCAGTACTTC.